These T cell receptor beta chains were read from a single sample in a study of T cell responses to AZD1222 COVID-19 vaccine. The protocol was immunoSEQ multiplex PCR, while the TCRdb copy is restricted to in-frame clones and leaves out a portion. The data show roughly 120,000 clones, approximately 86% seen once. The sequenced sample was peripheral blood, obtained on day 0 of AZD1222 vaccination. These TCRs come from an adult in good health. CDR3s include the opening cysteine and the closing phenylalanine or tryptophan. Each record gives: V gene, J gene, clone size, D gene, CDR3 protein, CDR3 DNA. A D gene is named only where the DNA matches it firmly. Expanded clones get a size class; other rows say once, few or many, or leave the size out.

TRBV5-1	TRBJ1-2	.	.	CASSPYPTGTGGYTF	TGCGCCAGCAGCCCCTACCCCACAGGAACTGGAGGCTACACCTTC
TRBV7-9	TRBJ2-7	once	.	CASSVYPYEQYF	TGTGCCAGCAGCGTATACCCGTACGAGCAGTACTTC
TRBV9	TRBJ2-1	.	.	CASSPRDRHSGTYNEQFF	TGTGCCAGCAGCCCCAGGGACAGACATAGCGGAACCTACAATGAGCAGTTCTTC
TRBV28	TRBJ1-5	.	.	CASSSLNQPQHF	TGTGCCAGCAGTTCGCTCAATCAGCCCCAGCATTTT
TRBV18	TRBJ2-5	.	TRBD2	CASSPSRGEETQYF	TGTGCCAGCTCACCCTCCCGGGGGGAAGAGACCCAGTACTTC
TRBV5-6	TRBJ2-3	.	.	CASSLALFDSTDTQYF	TGTGCCAGCAGCTTGGCGCTATTCGACAGCACAGATACGCAGTATTTT
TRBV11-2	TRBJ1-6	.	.	CASRGDGESYNSPLHF	TGTGCCAGCAGGGGAGACGGTGAATCCTATAATTCACCCCTCCACTTT
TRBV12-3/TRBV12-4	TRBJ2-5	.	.	CASSLTNEETQYF	TGTGCCAGCAGTTTAACTAACGAAGAGACCCAGTACTTC
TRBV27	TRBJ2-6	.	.	CASSLWSGGANVLTF	TGTGCCAGCAGTTTGTGGTCTGGTGGGGCCAACGTCCTGACTTTC
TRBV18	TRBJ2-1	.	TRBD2	CASSPPALAGLRDNEQFF	TGTGCCAGCTCACCACCGGCACTAGCGGGGCTTCGAGACAATGAGCAGTTCTTC
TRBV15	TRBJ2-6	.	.	CATSRDNSGANVLTF	TGTGCCACCAGCAGAGACAACTCTGGGGCCAACGTCCTGACTTTC
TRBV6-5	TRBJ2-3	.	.	CASRRGGTDTQYF	TGTGCCAGCAGGAGGGGGGGCACAGATACGCAGTATTTT
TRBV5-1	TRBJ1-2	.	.	CASSLAPGQSYGYTF	TGCGCCAGCAGCTTGGCTCCCGGACAGTCATATGGCTACACCTTC
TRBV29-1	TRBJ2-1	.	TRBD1	CSAKPGTGKDEQFF	TGCAGCGCCAAGCCCGGGACAGGGAAAGATGAGCAGTTCTTC
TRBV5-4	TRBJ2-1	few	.	CASSFVAGRHNEQFF	TGTGCCAGCAGCTTCGTTGCCGGGAGACACAATGAGCAGTTCTTC
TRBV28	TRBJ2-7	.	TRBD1	CASSLSSGTGVRYEQYF	TGTGCCAGCAGTTTGTCTTCCGGGACAGGAGTACGGTACGAGCAGTACTTC
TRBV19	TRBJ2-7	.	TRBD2	CASSIGPGGTYEQYF	TGTGCCAGTAGTATTGGACCCGGGGGGACCTACGAGCAGTACTTC
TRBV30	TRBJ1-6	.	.	CAWSERNSPLHF	TGTGCCTGGAGTGAGCGGAATTCACCCCTCCACTTT
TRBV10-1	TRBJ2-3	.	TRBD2	CASSSGGAADTQYF	TGCGCCAGCAGTAGCGGGGGGGCCGCGGATACGCAGTATTTT
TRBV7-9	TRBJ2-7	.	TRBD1	CASSLGQAPFSYEQYF	TGTGCCAGCAGCCTTGGACAGGCGCCTTTCTCCTACGAGCAGTACTTC
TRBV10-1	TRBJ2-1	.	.	CASSSPGLAGGDEQFF	TGCGCCAGCAGCAGCCCTGGCCTAGCCGGAGGGGATGAGCAGTTCTTC
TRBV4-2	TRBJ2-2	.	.	CASSPGVGGPNTGELFF	TGTGCCAGCAGCCCGGGGGTGGGGGGTCCCAACACCGGGGAGCTGTTTTTT
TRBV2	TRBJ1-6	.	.	CASSSFSGWDSPLHF	TGTGCCAGCAGCTCCTTTTCAGGGTGGGATTCACCCCTCCACTTT
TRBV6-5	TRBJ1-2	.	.	CASSYIGGYGYTF	TGTGCCAGCAGTTACATAGGGGGCTATGGCTACACCTTC